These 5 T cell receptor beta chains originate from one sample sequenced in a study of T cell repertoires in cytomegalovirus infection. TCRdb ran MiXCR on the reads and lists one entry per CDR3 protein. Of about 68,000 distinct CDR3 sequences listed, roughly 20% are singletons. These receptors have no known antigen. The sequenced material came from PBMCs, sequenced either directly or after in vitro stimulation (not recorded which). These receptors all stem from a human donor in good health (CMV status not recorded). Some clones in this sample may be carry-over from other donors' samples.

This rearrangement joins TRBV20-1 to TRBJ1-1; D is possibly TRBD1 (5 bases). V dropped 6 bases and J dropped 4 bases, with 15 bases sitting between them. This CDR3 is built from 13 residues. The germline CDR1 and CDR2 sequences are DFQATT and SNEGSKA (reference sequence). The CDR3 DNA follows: TGCAGTGCAAATTTCCCGGGGGGCACTGAAGCTTTCTTT. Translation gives CSANFPGGTEAFF.

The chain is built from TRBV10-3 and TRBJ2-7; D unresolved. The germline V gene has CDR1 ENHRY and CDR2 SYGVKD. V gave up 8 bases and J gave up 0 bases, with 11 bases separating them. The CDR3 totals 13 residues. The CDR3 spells CAIRQRNSYEQYF. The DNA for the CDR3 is TGTGCCATCCGCCAACGCAACTCCTACGAGCAGTACTTC.

The CDR3 DNA reads TGCAGCGTTGGACTAGCGGGAGGGCAGGAGACCCAGTACTTC. It yields the protein CSVGLAGGQETQYF. This chain connects TRBV29-1 to TRBJ2-5, with 14 positions matching TRBD2. The V gene end was trimmed by 4 bases and the J gene end by 5 bases; junction bases not matched to a gene: 3. In germline, CDR1 is SQVTM, CDR2 ANQGSEA. The CDR3 totals 14 residues.

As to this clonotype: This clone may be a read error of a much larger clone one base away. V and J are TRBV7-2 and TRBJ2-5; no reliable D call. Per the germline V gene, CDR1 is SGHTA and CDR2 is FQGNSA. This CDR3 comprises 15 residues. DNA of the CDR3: TGTGCCAGCAGCTTTAGCCCAAGACTCCAAGAGACCCAGAACTTC. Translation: CASSFSPRLQETQNF.

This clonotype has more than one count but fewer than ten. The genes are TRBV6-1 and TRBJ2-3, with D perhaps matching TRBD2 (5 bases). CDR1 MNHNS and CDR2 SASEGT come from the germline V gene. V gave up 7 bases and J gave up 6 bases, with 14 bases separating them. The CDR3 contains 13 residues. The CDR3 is CASNGLKVDTQYF. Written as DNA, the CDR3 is TGTGCCAGCAATGGACTTAAGGTCGATACGCAGTATTTT.